This T cell receptor (beta chain) was captured in a study of long-term antiretroviral therapy in people with HIV. Study overall: The study's earliest collections predate the 2015 immediate-ART recommendation by about a decade.

Version v3.0 of the immunoSEQ assay was performed at survey level. Assay used: immunoSEQ multiplex PCR; TCRdb lists only in-frame clones, some missing. The table shows roughly 28,000 clones, with approximately 89% occurring only once. Trimming shortened V by 6 bases and J by 0 bases, and 11 bases separated the two germline ends. The CDR3 runs to 15 residues. Looked up from germline, CDR1 is LGHNA and CDR2 is YNFKEQ. Material: unsorted PBMCs, obtained 3.1 years after starting antiretroviral therapy. J is TRBJ1-4 and V is TRBV4-2; D not resolved. This clonotype originated in a man younger than 35 with HIV. The chain's CDR3 is CASSFGRATNEKLFF. The CDR3 DNA reads as TGTGCCAGCAGTTTCGGACGGGCAACTAATGAAAAACTGTTTTTT.